The present TCR beta chain was sequenced within a study of CD8 T cells in Susac syndrome. TCR beta sequencing was performed on blood CD8+ and CD4+ T cells. Treatment-naive patients with stable or active relapsing-remitting disease were the multiple sclerosis controls. The CDR3 consists of 15 residues. CDR1 is MNHEY, CDR2 SMNVEV, per germline (reference sequence). Trimming at V came to 6 bases and at J to 4 bases, leaving 7 bases not matched to a gene. RNA in amounts of roughly 0.5 to 1 ug was reverse transcribed with random hexamers. The immunoSEQ assay covered 54 Vbeta and 13 Jbeta segments for CDR3. TCRdb re-called the immunoSEQ multiplex PCR reads with MiXCR, one entry per CDR3 protein. The sample holds more than 95,000 distinct CDR3 sequences, 93% seen once.

This rearrangement joins TRBV27 to TRBJ2-3; 10 nucleotides agree with TRBD2. The source is a human donor with multiple sclerosis. The sample comprised CD4+ T cells from PBMCs. The CDR3 is CASSPSGGAPDTQYF. The CDR3 bases are TGTGCCAGCAGCCCGAGCGGGGGGGCTCCAGATACGCAGTATTTT.